This T cell receptor (beta chain) was obtained from a study of OX40 agonist ivuxolimab in advanced cancers. Study in general: Patients were dosed with the agonistic anti-OX40 (CD134) antibody ivuxolimab. All patients had ivuxolimab intravenously every 2 weeks at 0.01 to 10 mg/kg.

TCRdb's copy holds only in-frame clones and misses some; the assay was immunoSEQ multiplex PCR. The sample gives tens of thousands of clones, approximately 86% of which show up once; less than 0.6% is in the top ten. CDR1 SGHRS and CDR2 YFSETQ come from the germline V gene. The CDR3 has 15 amino acids. The V segment lost 3 bases and the J segment 2 bases; nucleotides outside the gene matches: 6. Drawing of blood for sampling happened at baseline, at cycle 4 day 1, and at cycle 7 day 1. The sequencing used CD4+ or CD8+ T cells sorted from blood, collected in a trial of the OX40 agonist ivuxolimab. V is TRBV5-1 and J is TRBJ2-5; 8 bases match TRBD1. This clonotype originated in an adult with an advanced solid tumor such as melanoma, head and neck, liver or kidney cancer. This CDR3 is CASSSHGTGQETQYF. The DNA of the CDR3 is TGCGCCAGCAGCTCGCACGGGACAGGTCAAGAGACCCAGTACTTC.